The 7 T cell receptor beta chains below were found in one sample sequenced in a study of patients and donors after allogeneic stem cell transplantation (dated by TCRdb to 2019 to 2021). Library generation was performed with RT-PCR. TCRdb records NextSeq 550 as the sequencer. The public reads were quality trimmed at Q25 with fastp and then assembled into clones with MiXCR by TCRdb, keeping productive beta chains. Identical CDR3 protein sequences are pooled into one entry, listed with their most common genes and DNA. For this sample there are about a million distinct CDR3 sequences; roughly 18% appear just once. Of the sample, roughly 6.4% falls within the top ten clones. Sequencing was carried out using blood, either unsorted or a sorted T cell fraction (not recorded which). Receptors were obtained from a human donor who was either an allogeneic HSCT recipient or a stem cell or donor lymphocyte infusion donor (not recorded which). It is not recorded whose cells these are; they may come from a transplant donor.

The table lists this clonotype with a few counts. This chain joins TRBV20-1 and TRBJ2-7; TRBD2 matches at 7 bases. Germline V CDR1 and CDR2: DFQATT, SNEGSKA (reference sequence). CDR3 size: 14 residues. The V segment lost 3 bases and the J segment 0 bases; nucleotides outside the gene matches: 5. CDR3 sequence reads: CSASPLAYSYEQYF. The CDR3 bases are TGCAGTGCTAGCCCACTAGCGTACTCCTACGAGCAGTACTTC.

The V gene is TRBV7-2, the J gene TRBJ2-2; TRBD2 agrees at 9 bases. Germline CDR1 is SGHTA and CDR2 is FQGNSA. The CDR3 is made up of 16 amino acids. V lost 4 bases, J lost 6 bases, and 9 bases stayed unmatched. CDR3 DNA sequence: TGTGCCAGCAGCTCCCTTAAGCTAGCGGGGTCCGGGGAGCTGTTTTTT. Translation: CASSSLKLAGSGELFF.

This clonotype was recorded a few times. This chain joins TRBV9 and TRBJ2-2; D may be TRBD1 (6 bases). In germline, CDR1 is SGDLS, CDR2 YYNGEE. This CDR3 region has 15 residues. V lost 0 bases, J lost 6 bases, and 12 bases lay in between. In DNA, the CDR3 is TGTGCCAGCAGCGTAGACAGGGCGAATGCCGGGGAGCTGTTTTTT. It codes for CASSVDRANAGELFF.

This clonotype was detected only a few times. CDR3 loop: CASSYLGTSGELNTGELFF. The CDR3 nucleotides are TGTGCCAGCAGTTACCTAGGGACTAGCGGGGAATTGAACACCGGGGAGCTGTTTTTT. The genes are TRBV6-5 and TRBJ2-2, with 13 bases lining up with TRBD2. J gave up 1 base and V 2 bases, and 7 bases lay outside the gene matches. This CDR3 is built from 19 residues. Germline assignment: CDR1 MNHEY and CDR2 SVGAGI.

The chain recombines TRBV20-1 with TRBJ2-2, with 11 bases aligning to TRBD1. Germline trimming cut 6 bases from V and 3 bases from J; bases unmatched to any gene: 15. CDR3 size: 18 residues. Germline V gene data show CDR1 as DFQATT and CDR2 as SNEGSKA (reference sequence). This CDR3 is CSADAGQGASRDTGELFF. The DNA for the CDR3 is TGCAGTGCCGACGCCGGACAGGGGGCAAGTAGGGACACCGGGGAGCTGTTTTTT.

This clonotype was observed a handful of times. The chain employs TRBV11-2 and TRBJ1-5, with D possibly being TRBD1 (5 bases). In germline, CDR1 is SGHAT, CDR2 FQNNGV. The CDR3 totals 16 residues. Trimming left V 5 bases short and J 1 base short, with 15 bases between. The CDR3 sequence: CASSPEGWGSNQPQHF. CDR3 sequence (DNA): TGTGCCAGCAGCCCGGAAGGTTGGGGGAGCAATCAGCCCCAGCATTTT.

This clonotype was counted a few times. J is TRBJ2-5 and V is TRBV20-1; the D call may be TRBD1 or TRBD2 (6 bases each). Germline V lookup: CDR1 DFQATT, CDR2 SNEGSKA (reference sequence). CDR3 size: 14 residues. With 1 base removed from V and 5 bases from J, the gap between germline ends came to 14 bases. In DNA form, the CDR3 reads TGCAGTGCTAGAGTCGGGGGCTCGTCGGAGACCCAGTACTTC. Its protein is CSARVGGSSETQYF.